The 20 T cell receptor beta chains below were found in one sample sequenced in a study of blood T cell repertoires in COVID-19. Using immunoSEQ multiplex PCR, the repertoire was profiled, and TCRdb retains in-frame clones only, with some absent. The data show under 450,000 clones, over 65% seen once. The sequenced sample was peripheral blood. All receptors derive from a human donor with acute or convalescent COVID-19. The donor label of this sample is uncertain.

The chain recombines TRBV19 with TRBJ2-7; the match to TRBD2 covers 14 bases. The length of the CDR3 is 17 residues. J lost 6 bases, V lost 3 bases, and 10 bases had no gene match. The germline V gene encodes CDR1 LNHDA and CDR2 SQIVND (reference sequence). CDR3 coding DNA: TGTGCCAGTAGTATGGCCCCGAAGACTAGCGGGAGGGCCGAGCAGTACTTC. This translates into CASSMAPKTSGRAEQYF.

The chain employs TRBV19 and TRBJ1-6; D unclear. The length of the CDR3 is 15 residues. Germline CDR1 is LNHDA and CDR2 is SQIVND (reference sequence). V was pared by 2 bases and J by 8 bases, with 13 bases between. CDR3 DNA: TGTGCCAGTAGTATATGGATCGCTCGGGATTCACCCCTCCACTTT. Protein sequence: CASSIWIARDSPLHF.

The chain has TRBV6-4 and TRBJ2-2, with D perhaps TRBD1 (6 bases). The CDR3 has 15 amino acids. V lost 6 bases to trimming and J lost 4 bases, with 15 bases between them. Germline V gene lookup returns CDR1 MRHNA and CDR2 SNTAGT. For the CDR3, the DNA is TGTGCCAGCAGACAGGGCCATTCTTTCACCGGGGAGCTGTTTTTT. The encoded protein is CASRQGHSFTGELFF.

This clone occurred a few times. The rearrangement links TRBV19 to TRBJ1-1; D is perhaps TRBD1 (6 bases). Trimming took off 7 bases at V and 5 bases at J, with 17 bases between the two ends. The CDR3 loop spans 14 amino acids. The germline V gene has CDR1 LNHDA and CDR2 SQIVND (reference sequence). CDR3 bases: TGTGCCAGTACCCCTGACAGGCTTATAACTGAAGCTTTCTTT. Translating it yields CASTPDRLITEAFF.

This chain uses TRBV5-1 with TRBJ2-4, with 7 bases fitting TRBD2. There are 14 residues in the CDR3. Germline CDR1 SGHRS, CDR2 YFSETQ. J was trimmed by 9 bases and V by 3 bases; bases with no gene match: 9. The CDR3 loop is CASSSGLGAGIQYF. CDR3 coding DNA: TGCGCCAGCAGCTCCGGACTAGGGGCCGGCATTCAGTACTTC.

The chain employs TRBV10-3 and TRBJ1-1, with a weak D call TRBD1 (5 bases). Germline CDR1 reads ENHRY; CDR2 reads SYGVKD. With 2 bases removed from V and 0 bases from J, the gap between germline ends came to 16 bases. There are 17 residues in the CDR3. The CDR3 DNA is TGTGCCATCAGTGAGAACGAAGCGGGGCGGCTGAACACTGAAGCTTTCTTT. This sequence encodes CAISENEAGRLNTEAFF.

The chain couples TRBV5-1 to TRBJ1-3; TRBD1 is a possible D gene (5 bases). The CDR3 spans 16 residues. Germline V gene lookup returns CDR1 SGHRS and CDR2 YFSETQ. V shed 0 bases and J shed 0 bases, with 10 bases lying between them. The CDR3 DNA follows: TGCGCCAGCAGCTTGGTTCCGGGGGGCTCTGGAAACACCATATATTTT. Translated: CASSLVPGGSGNTIYF. Filled out from reference TRBV5-1 and TRBJ1-3, the complete variable domain reads KAGVTQTPRYLIKTRGQQVTLSCSPISGHRSVSWYQQTPGQGLQFLFEYFSETQRNKGNFPGRFSGRQFSNSRSEMNVSTLELGDSALYLCASSLVPGGSGNTIYFGEGSWLTVV.

The chain uses TRBV19 and TRBJ2-3, with unresolved D. The CDR3 spans 14 residues. Germline-derived CDR1 and CDR2 are LNHDA and SQIVND (reference sequence). V was clipped by 2 bases and J by 0 bases, with 6 bases between them. CDR3 amino acids: CASSIIRSTDTQYF. For the CDR3, the DNA is TGTGCCAGTAGTATAATTCGGAGCACAGATACGCAGTATTTT.

The chain combines TRBV1 with TRBJ2-3; TRBD2, the table's D call, lacks a check against the DNA. TRBV1 is noted as a pseudogene. This CDR3 has 12 residues. The CDR3 sequence: CTSSQRGATQYF. As DNA, the CDR3 is TGCACCAGCAGCCAACGGGGGGCTACGCAGTATTTT.

The gene calls are TRBV7-9 and TRBJ2-7, with TRBD1 matching 7 bases. The CDR3 runs 12 residues. V shed 5 bases, J shed 4 bases, and the junction held 2 bases outside the gene matches. Germline V gene lookup returns CDR1 SEHNR and CDR2 FQNEAQ (reference sequence). CDR3 nucleotide sequence: TGTGCCAGCAGCACGACAGGGTACGAGCAGTACTTC. The encoded protein is CASSTTGYEQYF.

J is TRBJ1-1 and V is TRBV4-1, with TRBD1 identical over 9 bases. The CDR3 runs to 15 residues. V was pared by 4 bases and J by 2 bases, with 5 bases of the junction left unmatched. Per the germline V gene, CDR1 is MGHRA and CDR2 is YSYEKL. CDR3 DNA sequence: TGCGCCAGCAGCCTCTCGGACAGGGGCAACACTGAAGCTTTCTTT. Its protein is CASSLSDRGNTEAFF.

The rearrangement uses TRBV7-9 and TRBJ1-3; D may be TRBD1 (5 bases). V dropped 5 bases and J dropped 4 bases, with 18 bases sitting between them. The CDR3 is 16 amino acids. Per the germline V gene, CDR1 is SEHNR and CDR2 is FQNEAQ (reference sequence). The CDR3 reads CASSDMGQVAGNTIYF. The CDR3 nucleotides are TGTGCCAGCAGCGACATGGGGCAGGTCGCCGGAAACACCATATATTTT.

The rearrangement uses TRBV30 and TRBJ1-2, with 8 bases lining up with TRBD1. CDR3 length: 14 residues. The V gene end was trimmed by 0 bases and the J gene end by 4 bases; junction bases not matched to a gene: 4. Germline-derived CDR1 and CDR2 are GTSNPN and SVGIG (reference sequence). DNA for the CDR3: TGTGCCTGGAGTGTGGACAGGGACTTCTATGGCTACACCTTC. It encodes CAWSVDRDFYGYTF.

This clone has just one count. The CDR3 DNA is TGCGCCAGCAGCTTGGAGCCTGAGTTAAATAATTCACCCCTCCACTTT. Encoded protein: CASSLEPELNNSPLHF. The chain combines TRBV5-1 with TRBJ1-6, with unresolved D. Germline assignment: CDR1 SGHRS and CDR2 YFSETQ. This CDR3 has 16 amino acids. Trimming pared 0 bases from V and 5 bases from J, leaving 12 bases between.

This chain uses TRBV30 with TRBJ1-1; D gene uncertain. The CDR3 sequence is 13 residues long. V was shortened by 4 bases and J by 1 base, with 10 bases between the two germline ends. Germline V lookup: CDR1 GTSNPN, CDR2 SVGIG (reference sequence). In DNA form, the CDR3 reads TGTGCCTGGAAAATGTCCGGGAACACTGAAGCTTTCTTT. This gives the protein CAWKMSGNTEAFF.

The chain joins TRBV9 to TRBJ2-2; 8 bases line up with TRBD1. CDR1 is SGDLS, CDR2 YYNGEE, per germline. CDR3 length equals 14 residues. The V gene end was trimmed by 5 bases and the J gene end by 4 bases; junction bases not matched to a gene: 4. CDR3 amino acids: CASRGTGRTGELFF. CDR3 nucleotide sequence: TGTGCCAGCAGAGGGACAGGTCGCACCGGGGAGCTGTTTTTT. The full variable domain, its missing parts supplied by reference TRBV9 and TRBJ2-2, is DSGVTQTPKHLITATGQRVTLRCSPRSGDLSVYWYQQSLDQGLQFLIQYYNGEERAKGNILERFSAQQFPDLHSELNLSSLELGDSALYFCASRGTGRTGELFFGEGSRLTVL.

The chain employs TRBV2 and TRBJ2-2, with D possibly TRBD1 on 6 matching bases. Germline V CDR1 and CDR2: SNHLY, FYNNEI. V was cut by 2 bases and J by 1 base, with 17 bases left in between. The CDR3 is made up of 18 amino acids. CDR3 sequence: CASSERGTGLGNTGELFF. The CDR3 nucleotides are TGTGCCAGCAGTGAAAGGGGTACAGGGCTGGGGAACACCGGGGAGCTGTTTTTT.

The V gene is TRBV28, the J gene TRBJ1-5; D gene unclear. Looked up from germline, CDR1 is MDHEN and CDR2 is SYDVKM. The germline V and J ends were trimmed by 3 bases and 3 bases, with 18 bases remaining between them. The CDR3 runs 17 residues. The CDR3: CASSLGRVVLYNQPQHF. The CDR3 nucleotides read TGTGCCAGCAGTTTGGGGAGGGTGGTGTTATACAATCAGCCCCAGCATTTT.

The rearrangement uses TRBV19 and TRBJ1-4; D gene unclear. The V and J ends lost 2 bases and 4 bases respectively, with 11 bases between them. The CDR3 totals 15 residues. CDR1 LNHDA and CDR2 SQIVND come from the germline V gene (reference sequence). CDR3 protein: CASSIRGAGNEKLFF. The CDR3 coding sequence is TGTGCCAGTAGTATACGGGGAGCAGGTAATGAAAAACTGTTTTTT.

This clone was counted once. V usage is TRBV9 and J usage is TRBJ1-2; D might be TRBD1 (6 bases). V was shortened by 1 base and J by 4 bases, with 20 bases between the two germline ends. The germline V gene encodes CDR1 SGDLS and CDR2 YYNGEE. The CDR3 contains 17 residues. In nucleotides, the CDR3 is TGTGCCAGCAGCGTACCCGCGACAGGTCTCGTGCCCTATGGCTACACCTTC. Translation gives CASSVPATGLVPYGYTF.